This T cell receptor (beta chain) appears in the sequencing data of a study of human T cells and chemical hapten exposure listed by TCRdb under 2021. With respect to the entire study: For sensitization, 2% DPC in acetone was applied to a roughly 2 cm by roughly 2 cm area of upper inner arm skin. Blood samples were taken from patients before sensitization (week 0) and at 2, 6 and about 24 weeks after DPC sensitization. Libraries were pooled for sequencing, and variation in per-sample TCR yields was attributed mainly to small differences in library volumes within the pool. Patch testing was performed on the upper back with Finn chambers containing 0.01% DPC, and the patch tests were scored after 6 days according to International Contact Dermatitis Research Group standards. In alopecia patients, the study followed how the peripheral blood TCR repertoire changed in vivo over primary and secondary sensitization to diphenylcyclopropenone (DPC), a hapten. Throughout the roughly 25-week study period, patients were also given weekly therapeutic DPC doses on the scalp. Alopecia areata with under or over 50% scalp involvement, alopecia totalis and alopecia universalis were represented in the patient cohort, which was mostly female. About 28 alopecia patients gave blood for TCR sequencing at one to four time points (pre-sensitization, 2, 6 and 24 weeks).

This clonotype was observed at least ten times. Its antigen specificity is not known. Base quality data are lacking; no much larger clone is found one base away. What the study reported, not specific to this receptor: Compared with pre-sensitization or healthy control sets, expanded TCRs formed significantly more large CDR3 similarity clusters, which is consistent with antigen-driven responses. The number of TCRs above 1 in 1000 frequency did not change with DPC sensitization; there was no evidence of global repertoire structure alterations. Repeated subsampling changed both the strength of the expansion versus patch-test correlation and the threshold at which the correlation became significant. Patch test score was positively correlated with the number of PT1 expanded TCRs, with significance at thresholds 8, 16 and 32 but not at 4. All patients had alopecia, a presumed autoimmune disease, so their immune response might differ from that of healthy individuals.

The cysteine opens and the phenylalanine closes a CDR3 of 14 amino acids. Of the read, only the CDR3 DNA is kept; its 42 bases are in frame from base 1. The junction shows trimming of 3 bases on V and 4 bases on J, and the gene matches do not reach 4 bases of it. From the germline V gene, CDR1 is SGHDT and CDR2 is YYEEEE. The method was RACE. Sequenced on a NextSeq 500. During library preparation, unique molecular identifiers were attached to individual cDNA molecules so that TCRs could be counted quantitatively and reproducibly. Each blood RNA sample was used to sequence both TCR alpha and TCR beta chains. Concerning the study's data processing: Samples had a median of about 90,000 TCRs, with a range from about 23,224 to 690,600. The Decombinator software suite was used to annotate V, J and CDR3 in the TCR reads. For the PS versus PT1 abundance plots, all samples were subsampled to the same number of TCRs (28,000). Expanded TCRs were defined as absent before sensitization and observed at least eight times at the 2-week time point. TCRdb cleaned the public reads at Q25 with fastp, built clones with MiXCR and kept in-frame beta chains. All rows with the same CDR3 protein become a single entry with the most common DNA and genes. Here the V and J calls rest on TCRdb's processing, not on the authors' analysis. The sample profile shows a few hundred thousand distinct CDR3 sequences; 7.7% of them were found once. About 1.2% of the sample rests with the top ten.

Explained via the paper, the time point label denotes: pre-sensitization, week 0. The sample's treatment or condition label is to be understood as: therapeutic diphenylcyclopropenone sensitization with weekly scalp DPC. At each patch-test visit, blood was drawn before the patch test was applied. Eligible patients were aged 18 to 70, diagnosed with alopecia, deemed suitable for DPC therapy, and excluded if pregnant. Total RNA was extracted from unfractionated whole blood that had been collected in Tempus Blood RNA tubes. The sequenced sample was whole blood, obtained in connection with sensitization to the hapten diphenylcyclopropenone (DPC). This receptor chain uses TRBV5-6 and TRBJ1-1, with 9 bases in between that match TRBD1. This sequence was found in a man in his late teens or twenties with alopecia areata. Some clones in this sample may be carry-over from other donors' samples. The CDR3: CASSWTGDFTEAFF. The nucleotide sequence is given as TGTGCCAGCAGCTGGACAGGGGATTTCACTGAAGCTTTCTTT. When the CDR3 is completed using the reference TRBV5-6 and TRBJ1-1 genes on either side, the full variable domain is DAGVTQSPTHLIKTRGQQVTLRCSPKSGHDTVSWYQQALGQGPQFIFQYYEEEERQRGNFPDRFSGHQFPNYSSELNVNALLLGDSALYLCASSWTGDFTEAFFGQGTRLTVV.